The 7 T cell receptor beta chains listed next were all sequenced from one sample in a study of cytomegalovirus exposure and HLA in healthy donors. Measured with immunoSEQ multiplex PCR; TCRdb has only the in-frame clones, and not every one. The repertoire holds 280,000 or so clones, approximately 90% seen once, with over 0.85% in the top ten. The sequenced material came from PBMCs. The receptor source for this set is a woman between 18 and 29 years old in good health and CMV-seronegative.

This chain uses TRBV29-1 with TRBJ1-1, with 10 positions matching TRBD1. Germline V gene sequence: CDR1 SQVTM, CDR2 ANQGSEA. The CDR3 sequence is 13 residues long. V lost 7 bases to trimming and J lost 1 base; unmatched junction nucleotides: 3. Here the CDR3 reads CSAGTGANTEAFF. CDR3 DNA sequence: TGCAGCGCCGGGACAGGGGCGAACACTGAAGCTTTCTTT.

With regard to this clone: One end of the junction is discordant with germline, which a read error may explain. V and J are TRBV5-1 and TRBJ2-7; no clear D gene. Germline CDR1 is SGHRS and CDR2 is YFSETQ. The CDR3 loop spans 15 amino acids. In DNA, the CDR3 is TGCGCCAGCCGCTTGGGCAATTTGGCTTCCTACGAGCAGTACTTC. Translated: CASRLGNLASYEQYF. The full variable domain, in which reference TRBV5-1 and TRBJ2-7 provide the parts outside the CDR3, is KAGVTQTPRYLIKTRGQQVTLSCSPISGHRSVSWYQQTPGQGLQFLFEYFSETQRNKGNFPGRFSGRQFSNSRSEMNVSTLELGDSALYLCASRLGNLASYEQYFGPGTRLTVT.

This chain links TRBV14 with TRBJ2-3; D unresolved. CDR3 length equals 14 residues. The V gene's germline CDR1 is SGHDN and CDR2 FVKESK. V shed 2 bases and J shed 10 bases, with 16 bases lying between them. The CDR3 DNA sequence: TGTGCCAGCAGCCAACCCCCCCGAGCGAGCGCGCAGTATTTT. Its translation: CASSQPPRASAQYF.

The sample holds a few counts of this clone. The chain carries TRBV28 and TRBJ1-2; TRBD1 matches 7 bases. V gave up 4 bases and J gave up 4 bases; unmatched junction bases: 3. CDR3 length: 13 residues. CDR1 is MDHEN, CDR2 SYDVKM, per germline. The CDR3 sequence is CASSSAGGYGYTF. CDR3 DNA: TGTGCCAGCAGTTCGGCAGGGGGCTATGGCTACACCTTC.

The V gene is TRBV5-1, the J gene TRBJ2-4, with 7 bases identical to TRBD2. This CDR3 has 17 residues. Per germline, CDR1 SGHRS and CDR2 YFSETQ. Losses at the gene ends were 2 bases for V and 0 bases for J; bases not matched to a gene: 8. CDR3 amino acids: CASSFSGRDLAKNIQYF. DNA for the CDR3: TGCGCCAGCAGCTTTTCAGGGAGGGATCTAGCCAAAAACATTCAGTACTTC.

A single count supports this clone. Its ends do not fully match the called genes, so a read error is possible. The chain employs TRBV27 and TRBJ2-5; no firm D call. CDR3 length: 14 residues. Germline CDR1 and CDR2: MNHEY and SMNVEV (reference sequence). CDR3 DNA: TGTGCCAGCAGACAAGACTTCCCCCAAGGGACCCAGTACTTC. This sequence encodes CASRQDFPQGTQYF.

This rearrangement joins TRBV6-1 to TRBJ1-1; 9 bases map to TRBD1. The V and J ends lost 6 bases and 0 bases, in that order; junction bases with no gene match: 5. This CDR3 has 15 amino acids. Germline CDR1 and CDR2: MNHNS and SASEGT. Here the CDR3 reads CASRGTGLMNTEAFF. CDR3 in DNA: TGTGCCAGCAGAGGGACAGGGCTCATGAACACTGAAGCTTTCTTT.